A selection of T cell receptor beta chains follows, all from one sample in a study of technical replicates of blood from a handful of donors. Measured with immunoSEQ multiplex PCR; TCRdb has only the in-frame clones, and not every one. The sample yields more than 65,000 clones, about nine tenths seen once. What was sequenced was T cells isolated from PBMCs. These receptor sequences come from a human donor in good health. The CDR3 runs from the conserved cysteine through the conserved F or W. D genes are given only for firm matches. Where a row states a size, it is once, few, many or the class of an expanded clone; other rows omit it.

v_call	d_call	clone_size	j_call	cdr3_nt	cdr3_aa
TRBV19	TRBD2	-	TRBJ2-1	TGTGCCAGTACCGTAACAGCGGGAGTCTACAATGAGCAGTTCTTC	CASTVTAGVYNEQFF
TRBV6-5	-	-	TRBJ1-4	TGTGCCAGCAGTAGGGCAGGGACTAATGAAAAACTGTTTTTT	CASSRAGTNEKLFF
TRBV10-3	-	-	TRBJ2-5	TGTGCCATCAGTGAGCCGGGACACCCTATGGAGGAGACCCAGTACTTC	CAISEPGHPMEETQYF
TRBV27	-	-	TRBJ2-1	TGTGCCAGCAGTTTTTCCGACAATGAGCAGTTCTTC	CASSFSDNEQFF
TRBV19	-	-	TRBJ1-1	TGTGCCAGTAGTACGGGGGTGAACACTGAAGCTTTCTTT	CASSTGVNTEAFF
TRBV18	TRBD1	-	TRBJ2-1	TGTGCCAGCTCGCCAGGACAGGGGGTCCAGTTCTTC	CASSPGQGVQFF
TRBV11-2	TRBD2	-	TRBJ2-7	TGTGCCAGCAGCGGGACTAGTTACGAGCAGTACTTC	CASSGTSYEQYF
TRBV9	-	-	TRBJ2-2	TGTGCCAGCAGCCTGGGACCAGGGGACACCGGGGAGCTGTTTTTT	CASSLGPGDTGELFF
TRBV19	TRBD2	-	TRBJ2-1	TGTGCCAGTAGTCCGACGGGGGGTCCTGGGGTGGAGCAGTTCTTC	CASSPTGGPGVEQFF
TRBV27	TRBD2	-	TRBJ2-1	TGTGCCAGCAGTTTATCGAGAGGAAGCGGGAGATCCTACAATGAGCAGTTCTTC	CASSLSRGSGRSYNEQFF
TRBV30	TRBD1	few	TRBJ1-1	TGTGCCTGGAGTAAAGGACAGGGTGAAGCTTTCTTT	CAWSKGQGEAFF
TRBV30	-	-	TRBJ2-7	TGTGCCTGGAGTGAAATCGACGAGCAGTACTTC	CAWSEIDEQYF
TRBV19	-	-	TRBJ1-3	TGTGCCAGTAGGCCGCGTGAAACCATATATTTT	CASRPRETIYF
TRBV5-1	-	-	TRBJ2-7	TGCGCCAGCAGCTTGGCCGGGACTCCGACCTACGAGCAGTACTTC	CASSLAGTPTYEQYF
TRBV6-5	TRBD1	once	TRBJ1-4	TGTGCCAGCAGTTACGGGGACAGCACTAATGAAAAACTGTTTTTT	CASSYGDSTNEKLFF
TRBV6-5	-	-	TRBJ2-4	TGTGCCAGCAGTTTGGGTAGCGGCCCCTGGTACATTCAGTACTTC	CASSLGSGPWYIQYF
TRBV7-9	TRBD1	-	TRBJ1-4	TGTGCCAGCAGCGGATACAGGGGTTTAGGGGAAAAACTGTTTTTT	CASSGYRGLGEKLFF
TRBV9	TRBD1	-	TRBJ1-1	TGTGCCAGCAGCCCCCCGACAGGGATGAACACTGAAGCTTTCTTT	CASSPPTGMNTEAFF
TRBV2	-	-	TRBJ2-3	TGTGCCAGCAGTAAGGGGACTAGCACAGATACGCAGTATTTT	CASSKGTSTDTQYF
TRBV27	TRBD1	-	TRBJ2-7	TGTGCCAGCAGTTGGGACAGGGTGGGAGAGCAGTACTTC	CASSWDRVGEQYF
TRBV7-9	TRBD1	once	TRBJ1-2	TGTGCCAGCAGCTTCGGGACAGAATATGGCTACACCTTC	CASSFGTEYGYTF
TRBV7-9	TRBD1	-	TRBJ1-5	TGTGCCAGCAGCTCAATATTACAGGGGGCCAATCAGCCCCAGCATTTT	CASSSILQGANQPQHF
TRBV5-1	TRBD1	-	TRBJ2-4	TGCGCCAGCAGCTTGGCGACAGGGGGCAAAAACATTCAGTACTTC	CASSLATGGKNIQYF
TRBV29-1	TRBD1	-	TRBJ2-7	TGCAGCGTGGGGACAGGGGGAGTCGCCTACGAGCAGTACTTC	CSVGTGGVAYEQYF
TRBV2	TRBD1	-	TRBJ1-3	TGTGCCAGCAGAGCGACAGGGGGCCTTTCGGGAAACACCATATATTTT	CASRATGGLSGNTIYF
TRBV28	-	-	TRBJ1-5	TGTGCCAGCAGACTTGCAGGGGTTGGGTATCAGCCCCAGCATTTT	CASRLAGVGYQPQHF
TRBV28	-	-	TRBJ2-4	TGTGCCAGCAGTCAGGGGGCCAAAAACATTCAGTACTTC	CASSQGAKNIQYF
TRBV4-2	TRBD1	-	TRBJ2-7	TGTGCCAGCAGCCTGGACAGGGGGGCCTACGAGCAGTACTTC	CASSLDRGAYEQYF
TRBV28	TRBD2	-	TRBJ2-7	TGTGCCAGCAGTTCGTCCTCTAGCGGGAGGGCCCAGGCGCGGGAGCAGTACTTC	CASSSSSSGRAQAREQYF
TRBV4-1	TRBD2	-	TRBJ2-1	TGCGCCAGCAGCCCGGGCGGGGCTAGCGGGAGGTATGAGCAGTTCTTC	CASSPGGASGRYEQFF
TRBV5-4	TRBD1	-	TRBJ2-7	TGTGCCAGCCCACAGGGGCACTCCTACGAGCAGTACTTC	CASPQGHSYEQYF
TRBV4-1	TRBD1	-	TRBJ1-1	TGCGCCAGCAGCCAGGGGGCAGGGGGAAGAGGCAGGACTGAAGCTTTCTTT	CASSQGAGGRGRTEAFF
TRBV13	TRBD2	-	TRBJ2-7	TGTGCCAGCAGGGTAGCGGGACCCTCCTACGAGCAGTACTTC	CASRVAGPSYEQYF
TRBV9	-	-	TRBJ1-2	TGTGCCAGCAGCGATAGCTATGGCTACACCTTC	CASSDSYGYTF
TRBV14	-	-	TRBJ2-7	TGTGCCAGCAGCCAAGATTCCAGGGACTGGTACGAGCAGTACTTC	CASSQDSRDWYEQYF
TRBV28	TRBD2	-	TRBJ2-1	TGTGCCAGCAGTTTAGGACTAGCTTACAATGAGCAGTTCTTC	CASSLGLAYNEQFF
TRBV30	TRBD2	-	TRBJ2-1	TGTGCCTGGGGGACTACCTACAATGAGCAGTTCTTC	CAWGTTYNEQFF
TRBV11-2	TRBD1	-	TRBJ2-3	TGTGCCAGCAGCTTAGATCGAATGTTGGGGACAGTCCGCACAGATACGCAGTATTTT	CASSLDRMLGTVRTDTQYF
TRBV27	-	-	TRBJ2-5	TGTGCCACTCAGAAGAGGGAGACCCAGTACTTC	CATQKRETQYF
TRBV6-1	TRBD1	once	TRBJ2-7	TGTGCCAGCAGTGAGGGACAGGCCTACGAGCAGTACTTC	CASSEGQAYEQYF
TRBV7-2	-	-	TRBJ2-7	TGTGCCAGCAGTCGGGACATCGAGCAGTACTTC	CASSRDIEQYF
TRBV5-4	-	-	TRBJ1-4	TGTGCCAGCAGCTGGGGGGGCAGGTCGGAAAAACTGTTTTTT	CASSWGGRSEKLFF
TRBV5-1	-	-	TRBJ2-7	TGCGCCAGCAGCTTGGCTAGTCGATTAGAAACCTACGAGCAGTACTTC	CASSLASRLETYEQYF
TRBV7-9	TRBD1	once	TRBJ2-3	TGTGCCAGCAGCTTAGCGCAGGACAGGTACACAGATACGCAGTATTTT	CASSLAQDRYTDTQYF
TRBV18	TRBD1	once	TRBJ1-1	TGTGCCAGCTCTCCGAGACAGGGGGGCACTGAAGCTTTCTTT	CASSPRQGGTEAFF
TRBV21-1	-	-	TRBJ1-5	TGTGCCAGCAGCAAAGCTTCAGGGTTGCTTCAGCCCCAGCATTTT	CASSKASGLLQPQHF
TRBV27	-	-	TRBJ2-7	TGTGCCAGCAGTACTCTGACAGTCCTAGAGCACTCCTACGAGCAGTACTTC	CASSTLTVLEHSYEQYF
TRBV5-4	TRBD2	-	TRBJ2-1	TGTGCCAGCAGCTCTAGCGGGTCCTACAATGAGCAGTTCTTC	CASSSSGSYNEQFF
TRBV28	TRBD1	once	TRBJ2-7	TGTGCCAGCAGTTTTGCCCTACAGGGGGCCTACCTACAGTACTTC	CASSFALQGAYLQYF
TRBV6-5	-	-	TRBJ2-4	TGTGCCAGCAGACCACAGGGTTCCAAAAACATTCAGTACTTC	CASRPQGSKNIQYF
TRBV6-5	-	-	TRBJ2-5	TGTGCCAGCAGTTCCCCCAAAGAGACCCAGTACTTC	CASSSPKETQYF
TRBV9	-	-	TRBJ2-7	TGTGCCAGCGGACAAACCTACGAGCAGTACTTC	CASGQTYEQYF
TRBV7-6	-	-	TRBJ2-7	TGTGCCAGCAGCTTAGGGACAGCAACCTACGAGCAGTACTTC	CASSLGTATYEQYF